This T cell receptor beta chain was sequenced during a study of blood T cell repertoires in COVID-19. This clone was seen just once. Study processing details: By means of reference gene primer amplification, nucleated cell counts were estimated. Using immunoSEQ multiplex PCR, the repertoire was profiled, and TCRdb retains in-frame clones only, with some absent. V, J and clone size derive from that table, while D and trimming were established from the DNA sequence. The sample shows roughly 260,000 clones, approximately 91% of them seen only once. Per germline, CDR1 SEHNR and CDR2 FQNEAQ (reference sequence). Germline trimming cut 1 base from V and 10 bases from J; bases unmatched to any gene: 10. This CDR3 is 17 amino acids long.

This clonotype was sampled from a person aged 18 to 30 with COVID-19, enrolled during active disease. Sequenced sample: peripheral blood. The chain couples TRBV7-9 to TRBJ2-1; the match to TRBD2 covers 13 bases. CDR3 DNA: TGTGCCAGCAGCTTAGGAGTACTAGCGGGAGGGCCGGGGGAGCAGTTCTTC. Its protein is CASSLGVLAGGPGEQFF.